The rows below give T cell receptor beta chains drawn from one sample of a study of blood T cells in healthy people across ages. MiXCR, applied by TCRdb to the 5' RACE reads, yields one record per CDR3 protein. The data contain over a million distinct CDR3 sequences, under 55% of them seen just once; the ten biggest clones take up under 20%. The sequencing input was blood. The receptor source for this set is a woman aged 55-69 years in good health. The CDR3 runs from the conserved cysteine through the conserved F or W.

V gene: TRBV20-1; J gene: TRBJ2-1; CDR3 protein: CSARTAYNEQFF
V gene: TRBV27; J gene: TRBJ1-2; CDR3 protein: CASSPAGAVLIYGYTF
V gene: TRBV4-1; J gene: TRBJ2-1; CDR3 protein: CASSQTSSALLEQFF
V gene: TRBV7-2; J gene: TRBJ2-7; CDR3 protein: CASSLDGVLDEQYF
V gene: TRBV7-2; J gene: TRBJ1-2; CDR3 protein: CASSSRIGSHGYTF
V gene: TRBV28; J gene: TRBJ1-2; CDR3 protein: CASSPRVGRRYGYTF
V gene: TRBV2; J gene: TRBJ2-1; CDR3 protein: CASREAGGYNEQFF
V gene: TRBV5-1; J gene: TRBJ2-3; CDR3 protein: CASLPTSGRVSDTQYF
V gene: TRBV27; J gene: TRBJ2-4; CDR3 protein: CASRSTVAKNIQYF
V gene: TRBV20-1; J gene: TRBJ2-5; CDR3 protein: CSARNYWGQETQYF
V gene: TRBV6-5; J gene: TRBJ1-4; CDR3 protein: CASRPGATNEKLFF
V gene: TRBV27; J gene: TRBJ2-1; CDR3 protein: CASSLAHNQFF
V gene: TRBV6-5; J gene: TRBJ1-5; CDR3 protein: CASSYRLNQPQHF
V gene: TRBV27; J gene: TRBJ2-1; CDR3 protein: CASSFLGVQFF
V gene: TRBV27; J gene: TRBJ2-5; CDR3 protein: CASSPWTGETQYF
V gene: TRBV4-2; J gene: -; CDR3 protein: CASSQLSAEQYF
V gene: TRBV20-1; J gene: TRBJ2-1; CDR3 protein: CSARERGNEQFF
V gene: TRBV28; J gene: TRBJ2-5; CDR3 protein: CASSLTVQETQYF
V gene: TRBV27; J gene: TRBJ1-2; CDR3 protein: CASSPHALGDLNYGYTF
V gene: TRBV14; J gene: TRBJ2-3; CDR3 protein: CASSQDLTGVADTQYF
V gene: TRBV7-9; J gene: TRBJ2-1; CDR3 protein: CASIPRLAGGNEQFF
V gene: TRBV6-5; J gene: TRBJ1-2; CDR3 protein: CASSFAGQGLLGDYGYTF
V gene: TRBV5-1; J gene: TRBJ1-1; CDR3 protein: CASSRSSTEAFF
V gene: TRBV5-1; J gene: TRBJ1-2; CDR3 protein: CASTRGPGNYGYTF
V gene: TRBV24-1; J gene: TRBJ2-5; CDR3 protein: CATSVRGETQYF
V gene: TRBV6-1; J gene: TRBJ2-3; CDR3 protein: CASSPRFGGATDTQYF
V gene: TRBV6-5; J gene: TRBJ1-5; CDR3 protein: CASSPSDRGRNQPQHF
V gene: TRBV20-1; J gene: TRBJ2-1; CDR3 protein: CSARDSSGRRYKEQFF
V gene: TRBV12-5; J gene: TRBJ2-3; CDR3 protein: CASGFLAASTDTQYF
V gene: TRBV29-1; J gene: TRBJ2-7; CDR3 protein: CSVEVAGSSYEQYF
V gene: TRBV4-1; J gene: TRBJ1-1; CDR3 protein: CASSQGVGRSNTEAFF
V gene: TRBV5-1; J gene: -; CDR3 protein: CASSLGTQGSEQYF
V gene: TRBV11-1; J gene: -; CDR3 protein: CASSLRTGPYNEQYF
V gene: TRBV20-1; J gene: TRBJ2-3; CDR3 protein: CSARDYESGHTDTQYF
V gene: TRBV7-8; J gene: TRBJ2-5; CDR3 protein: CASSSGILKETQYF
V gene: TRBV18; J gene: TRBJ2-3; CDR3 protein: CASSPSMGTDTQYF
V gene: TRBV6-1; J gene: TRBJ2-7; CDR3 protein: CAISGTFPYEQYF
V gene: TRBV15; J gene: TRBJ2-1; CDR3 protein: CATSTRQGMGNEQFF
V gene: TRBV20-1; J gene: TRBJ1-4; CDR3 protein: CSASQAREGRPNEKLFF
V gene: TRBV11-2; J gene: TRBJ1-2; CDR3 protein: CASSLERFRGYGYTF